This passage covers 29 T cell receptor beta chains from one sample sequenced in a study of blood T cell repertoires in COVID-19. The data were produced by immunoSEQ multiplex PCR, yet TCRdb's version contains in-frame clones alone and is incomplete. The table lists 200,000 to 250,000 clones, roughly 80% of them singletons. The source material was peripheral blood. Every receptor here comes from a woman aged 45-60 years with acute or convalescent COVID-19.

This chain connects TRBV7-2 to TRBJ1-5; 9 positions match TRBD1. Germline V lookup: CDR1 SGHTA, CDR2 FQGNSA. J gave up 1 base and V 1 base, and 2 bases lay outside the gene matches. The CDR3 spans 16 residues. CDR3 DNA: TGTGCCAGCAGCTTAGACAGGGGGCAAAGCAATCAGCCCCAGCATTTT. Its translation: CASSLDRGQSNQPQHF.

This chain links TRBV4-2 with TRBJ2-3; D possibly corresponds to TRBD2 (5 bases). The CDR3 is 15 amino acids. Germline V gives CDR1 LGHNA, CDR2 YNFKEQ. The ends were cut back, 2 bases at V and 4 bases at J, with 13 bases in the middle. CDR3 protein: CASSQYPGLPDTQYF. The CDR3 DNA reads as TGTGCCAGCAGCCAATACCCGGGATTGCCAGATACGCAGTATTTT.

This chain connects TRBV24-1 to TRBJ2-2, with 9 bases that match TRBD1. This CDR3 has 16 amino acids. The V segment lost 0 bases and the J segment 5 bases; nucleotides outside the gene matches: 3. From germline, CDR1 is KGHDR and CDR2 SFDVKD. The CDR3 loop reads CATSDLNRGRTGELFF. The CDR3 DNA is TGTGCCACCAGTGATTTGAACAGGGGGCGAACCGGGGAGCTGTTTTTT.

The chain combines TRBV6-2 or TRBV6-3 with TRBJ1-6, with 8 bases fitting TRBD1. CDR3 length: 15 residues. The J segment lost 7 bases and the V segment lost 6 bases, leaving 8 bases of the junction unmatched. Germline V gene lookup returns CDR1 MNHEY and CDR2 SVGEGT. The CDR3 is CASSLLDRENSPLHF. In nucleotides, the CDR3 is TGTGCCAGCAGCCTCCTGGACAGGGAAAATTCACCCCTCCACTTT.

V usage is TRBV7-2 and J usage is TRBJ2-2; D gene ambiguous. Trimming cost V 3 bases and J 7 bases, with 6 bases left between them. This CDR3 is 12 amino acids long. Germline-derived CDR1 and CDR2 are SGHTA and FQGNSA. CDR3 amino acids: CASSLYGGELFF. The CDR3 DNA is TGTGCCAGCAGCTTGTACGGCGGGGAGCTGTTTTTT.

The CDR3 sequence: CASSSGQGVEYQETQYF. The CDR3 DNA follows: TGTGCCAGTAGTTCCGGACAGGGCGTAGAGTACCAAGAGACCCAGTACTTC. J is TRBJ2-5 and V is TRBV19; TRBD1 agrees at 8 bases. Losses at the gene ends were 5 bases for V and 0 bases for J; bases not matched to a gene: 11. CDR1 is LNHDA, CDR2 SQIVND, per germline (reference sequence). The CDR3 has 17 amino acids.

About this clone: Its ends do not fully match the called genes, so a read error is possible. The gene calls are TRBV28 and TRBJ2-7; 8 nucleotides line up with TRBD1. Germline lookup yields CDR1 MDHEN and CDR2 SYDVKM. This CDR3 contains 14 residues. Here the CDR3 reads CASSLKAGGVRFRF. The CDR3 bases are TGTGCCAGCAGTTTAAAGGCAGGGGGCGTGCGTTTTCGCTTC.

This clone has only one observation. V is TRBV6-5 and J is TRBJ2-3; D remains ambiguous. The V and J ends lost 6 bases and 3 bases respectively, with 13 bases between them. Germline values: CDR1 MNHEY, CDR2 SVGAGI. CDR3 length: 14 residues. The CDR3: CASRSAVFTDTQYF. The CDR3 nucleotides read TGTGCCAGCAGAAGCGCGGTTTTTACAGATACGCAGTATTTT.

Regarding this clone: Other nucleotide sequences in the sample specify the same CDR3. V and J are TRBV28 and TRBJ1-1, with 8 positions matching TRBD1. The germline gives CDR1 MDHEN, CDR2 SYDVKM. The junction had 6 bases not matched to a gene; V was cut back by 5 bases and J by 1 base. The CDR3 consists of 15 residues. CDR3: CASSPPTGANTEAFF. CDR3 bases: TGTGCCAGCAGTCCTCCGACAGGGGCGAACACTGAAGCTTTCTTT.

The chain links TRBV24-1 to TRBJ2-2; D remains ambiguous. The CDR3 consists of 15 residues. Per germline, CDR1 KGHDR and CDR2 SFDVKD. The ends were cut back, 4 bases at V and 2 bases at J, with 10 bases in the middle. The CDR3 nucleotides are TGTGCCACCAGTGACCGCGTCCGTAACACCGGGGAGCTGTTTTTT. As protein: CATSDRVRNTGELFF.

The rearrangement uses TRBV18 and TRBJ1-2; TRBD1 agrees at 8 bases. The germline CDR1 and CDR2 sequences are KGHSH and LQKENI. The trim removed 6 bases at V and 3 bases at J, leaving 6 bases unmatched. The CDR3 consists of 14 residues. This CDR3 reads CASSPQGADYGYTF. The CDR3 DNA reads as TGTGCCAGCTCTCCGCAGGGGGCGGACTATGGCTACACCTTC.

The DNA of the CDR3 is TGTGCCAGCTCACCAGAACTGGACACTGAAGCTTTCTTT. It codes for CASSPELDTEAFF. The chain recombines TRBV18 with TRBJ1-1; D call uncertain. Germline V gene sequence: CDR1 KGHSH, CDR2 LQKENI. The CDR3 spans 13 residues. V lost 2 bases and J lost 3, with 7 bases in between.

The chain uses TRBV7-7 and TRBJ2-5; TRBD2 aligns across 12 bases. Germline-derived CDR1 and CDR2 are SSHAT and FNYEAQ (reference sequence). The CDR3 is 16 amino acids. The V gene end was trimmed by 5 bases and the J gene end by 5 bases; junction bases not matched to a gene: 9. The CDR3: CASSLTSGRGWETQYF. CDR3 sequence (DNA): TGTGCCAGCAGCCTGACTAGCGGGAGAGGATGGGAGACCCAGTACTTC.

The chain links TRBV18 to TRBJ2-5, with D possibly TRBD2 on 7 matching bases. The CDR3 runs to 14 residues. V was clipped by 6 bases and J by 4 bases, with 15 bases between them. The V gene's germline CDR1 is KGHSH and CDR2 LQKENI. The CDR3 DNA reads TGTGCCAGCTCGACAGAGGGGGGGCGAGAGACCCAGTACTTC. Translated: CASSTEGGRETQYF.

CDR3 amino acids: CASSTYSQPNEQFF. The CDR3 DNA reads TGTGCCAGCAGCACATATAGCCAACCGAATGAGCAGTTCTTC. J is TRBJ2-1 and V is TRBV7-2, with no clear D. Per the germline V gene, CDR1 is SGHTA and CDR2 is FQGNSA. The CDR3 length is 14 residues. V was shortened by 5 bases and J by 7 bases, with 15 bases between the two germline ends.

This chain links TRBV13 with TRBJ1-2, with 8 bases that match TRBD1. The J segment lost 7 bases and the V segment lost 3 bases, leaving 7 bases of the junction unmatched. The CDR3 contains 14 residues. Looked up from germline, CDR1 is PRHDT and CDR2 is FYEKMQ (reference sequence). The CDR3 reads CASSFSGQGSGYTF. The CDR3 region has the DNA TGTGCCAGCAGCTTCTCAGGACAGGGTTCTGGCTACACCTTC. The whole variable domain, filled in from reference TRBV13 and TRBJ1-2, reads AAGVIQSPRHLIKEKRETATLKCYPIPRHDTVYWYQQGPGQDPQFLISFYEKMQSDKGSIPDRFSAQQFSDYHSELNMSSLELGDSALYFCASSFSGQGSGYTFGSGTRLTVV.

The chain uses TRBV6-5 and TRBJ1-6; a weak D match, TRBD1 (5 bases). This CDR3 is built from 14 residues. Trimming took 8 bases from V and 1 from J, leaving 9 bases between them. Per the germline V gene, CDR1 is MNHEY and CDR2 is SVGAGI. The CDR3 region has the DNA TGTGCCAGCCGGGGGTTATCCTATAATTCACCCCTCCACTTT. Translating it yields CASRGLSYNSPLHF.

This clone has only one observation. In DNA form, the CDR3 reads TGTGCCAGCAGTTTATTCTACTCGGGGGTCAGCACAGATACGCAGTATTTT. Translating gives CASSLFYSGVSTDTQYF. V is TRBV28 and J is TRBJ2-3; D possibly corresponds to TRBD2 (6 bases). This CDR3 is 17 amino acids long. Trimming removed 1 base from V and 0 bases from J, with 14 bases in between. Germline assignment: CDR1 MDHEN and CDR2 SYDVKM.

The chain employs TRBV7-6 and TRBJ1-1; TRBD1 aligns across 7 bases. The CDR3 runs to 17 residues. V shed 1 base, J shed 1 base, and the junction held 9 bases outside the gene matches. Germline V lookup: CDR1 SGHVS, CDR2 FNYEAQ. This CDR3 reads CASSLVPLTGPNTEAFF. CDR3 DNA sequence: TGTGCCAGCAGCTTAGTTCCCCTGACAGGGCCGAACACTGAAGCTTTCTTT.

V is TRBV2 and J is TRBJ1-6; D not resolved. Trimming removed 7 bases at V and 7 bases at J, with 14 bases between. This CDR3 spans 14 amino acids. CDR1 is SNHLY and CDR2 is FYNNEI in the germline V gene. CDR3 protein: CASKAASRNSPLHF. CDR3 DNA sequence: TGTGCCAGCAAGGCGGCCAGTAGAAATTCACCCCTCCACTTT. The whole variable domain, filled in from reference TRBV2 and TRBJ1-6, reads EPEVTQTPSHQVTQMGQEVILRCVPISNHLYFYWYRQILGQKVEFLVSFYNNEISEKSEIFDDQFSVERPDGSNFTLKIRSTKLEDSAMYFCASKAASRNSPLHFGNGTRLTVT.

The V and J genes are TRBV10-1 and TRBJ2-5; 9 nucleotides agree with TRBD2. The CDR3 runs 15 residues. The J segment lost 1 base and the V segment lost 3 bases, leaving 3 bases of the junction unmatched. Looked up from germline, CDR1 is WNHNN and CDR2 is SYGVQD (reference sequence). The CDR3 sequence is CASSELAGSQETQYF. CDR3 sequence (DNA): TGCGCCAGCAGTGAACTAGCGGGCTCCCAAGAGACCCAGTACTTC.

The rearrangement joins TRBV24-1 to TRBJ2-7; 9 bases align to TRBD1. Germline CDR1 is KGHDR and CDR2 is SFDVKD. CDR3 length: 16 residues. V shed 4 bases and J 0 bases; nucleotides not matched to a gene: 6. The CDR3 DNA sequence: TGTGCCACCAGTGAGCGGTCGGGACAGGGCTCCTACGAGCAGTACTTC. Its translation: CATSERSGQGSYEQYF.

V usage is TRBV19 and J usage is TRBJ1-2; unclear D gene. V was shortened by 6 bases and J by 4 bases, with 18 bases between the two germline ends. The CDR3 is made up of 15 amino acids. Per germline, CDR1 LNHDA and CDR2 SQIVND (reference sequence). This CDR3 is CASSPSFGASYGYTF. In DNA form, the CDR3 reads TGTGCCAGTAGCCCCAGTTTTGGAGCGTCCTATGGCTACACCTTC.

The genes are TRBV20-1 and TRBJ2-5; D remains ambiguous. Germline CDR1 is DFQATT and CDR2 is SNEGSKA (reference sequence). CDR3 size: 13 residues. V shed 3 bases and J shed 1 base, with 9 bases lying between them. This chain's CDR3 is CSASRSAQETQYF. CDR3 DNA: TGCAGTGCTAGTAGGAGCGCCCAAGAGACCCAGTACTTC.

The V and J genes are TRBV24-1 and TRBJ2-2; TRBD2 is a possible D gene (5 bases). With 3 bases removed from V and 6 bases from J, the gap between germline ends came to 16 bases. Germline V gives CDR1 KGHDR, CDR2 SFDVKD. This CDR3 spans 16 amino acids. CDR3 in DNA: TGTGCCACCAGTGATCGGGGATCGGGGTGGGCCGGGGAGCTGTTTTTT. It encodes CATSDRGSGWAGELFF.

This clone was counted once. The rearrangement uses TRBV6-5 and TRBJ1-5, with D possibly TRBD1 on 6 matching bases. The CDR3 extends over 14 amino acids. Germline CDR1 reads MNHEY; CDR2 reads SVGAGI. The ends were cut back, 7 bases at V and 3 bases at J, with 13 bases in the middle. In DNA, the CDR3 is TGTGCCAGCATACCCACAGGGTACAATCAGCCCCAGCATTTT. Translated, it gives CASIPTGYNQPQHF.

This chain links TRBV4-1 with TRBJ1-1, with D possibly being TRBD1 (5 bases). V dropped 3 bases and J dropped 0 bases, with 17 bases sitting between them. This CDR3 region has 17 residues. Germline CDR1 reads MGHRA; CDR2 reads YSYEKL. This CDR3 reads CASSQVGALTVNTEAFF. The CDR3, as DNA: TGCGCCAGCAGCCAGGTTGGGGCCCTTACGGTGAACACTGAAGCTTTCTTT.

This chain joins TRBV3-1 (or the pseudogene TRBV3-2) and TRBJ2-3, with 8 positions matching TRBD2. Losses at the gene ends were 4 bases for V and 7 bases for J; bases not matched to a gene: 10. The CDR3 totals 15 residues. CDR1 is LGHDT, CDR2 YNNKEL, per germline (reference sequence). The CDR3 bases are TGTGCCAGCAGCCGGGCGGGGGGAAGGGGGAATACGCAGTATTTT. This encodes CASSRAGGRGNTQYF.

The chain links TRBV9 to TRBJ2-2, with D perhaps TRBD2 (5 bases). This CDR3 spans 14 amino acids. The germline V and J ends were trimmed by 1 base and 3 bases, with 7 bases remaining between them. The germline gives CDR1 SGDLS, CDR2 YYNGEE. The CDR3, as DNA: TGTGCCAGCAGCGTACTGAGGGACACCGGGGAGCTGTTTTTT. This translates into CASSVLRDTGELFF.